The subject of this entry is one T cell receptor (beta chain). CDR1 and CDR2 from the germline V gene are SGHTA and FQGTGA. The V and J ends lost 0 bases and 2 bases respectively, with 10 bases between them. This CDR3 has 15 residues. The protocol was immunoSEQ multiplex PCR, while the TCRdb copy is restricted to in-frame clones and leaves out a portion. In the table there are some 240,000 clones, over 80% of which are singletons. The sample comes from a study of blood T cell repertoires in COVID-19. Sequencing input: PBMCs or T cells enriched from blood (not recorded which). The source of this sequence is a woman aged 40 to 50 who had been exposed to COVID-19. V usage is TRBV7-3 and J usage is TRBJ2-5; D is ambiguous. The CDR3 sequence: CASSLTIDIQETQYF. DNA of the CDR3: TGTGCCAGCAGCTTAACGATCGACATACAAGAGACCCAGTACTTC. The full variable domain, completed using reference TRBV7-3 and TRBJ2-5, is GAGVSQTPSNKVTEKGKYVELRCDPISGHTALYWYRQSLGQGPEFLIYFQGTGAADDSGLPNDRFFAVRPEGSVSTLKIQRTERGDSAVYLCASSLTIDIQETQYFGPGTRLLVL.